A selection of T cell receptor beta chains follows, all from one sample in a study of vaccination and CD4 T cells after COVID-19. Each CDR3 protein is one row after TCRdb ran MiXCR on the PCR reads. The table has some 21,000 distinct CDR3 sequences, roughly 50% seen once. No antigen has been identified for these receptors. What was sequenced was CD4+ T cells from blood, cultured in vitro. The receptors were sampled from a human donor who had recovered from COVID-19. CDR3s include the opening cysteine and the closing phenylalanine or tryptophan. D genes are given only for firm matches. For some rows the clone size is stated as once, few or many, or as a class when expanded; others skip it.

J	D	size	V	DNA	CDR3
TRBJ1-5	-	-	TRBV6-1	TGTGCCAGCACCGTGGCTCGGGGAGGCAATCAGCCCCAGCATTTT	CASTVARGGNQPQHF
TRBJ2-6	-	-	TRBV11-3	TGTGCCAGCAGCTTAGGGGGGGATGCCAACGTCCTGACTTTC	CASSLGGDANVLTF
TRBJ1-6	TRBD1	-	TRBV28	TGTGCCAGCAGTCCTTACCCGGGACAGAGGAATTCACCCCTCCACTTT	CASSPYPGQRNSPLHF
TRBJ1-1	-	-	TRBV12-3/TRBV12-4	TGTGCCAGCAGTTTGGGTCAGGGGCAAGCTTTCTTT	CASSLGQGQAFF
TRBJ2-2	-	few	TRBV30	TGTGCCTGGAGTGTTTACCAGACCGGGGAGCTGTTTTTT	CAWSVYQTGELFF
TRBJ1-5	-	few	TRBV10-3	TGTGCCATCAGTGAGTCAGGAGGGGTGAATCAGCCCCAGCATTTT	CAISESGGVNQPQHF
TRBJ1-6	-	-	TRBV6-5	TGTGCCAGCAGTTACGGGATGGGAGGGTCCCTCCACTTT	CASSYGMGGSLHF
TRBJ2-5	TRBD2	-	TRBV7-2	TGTGCCAGCAGCTTAGACGGGAGGGTCGGCGAGACCCAGTACTTC	CASSLDGRVGETQYF
TRBJ1-1	-	-	TRBV12-3/TRBV12-4	TGTGCCAGCAGACCTACAGGGAAGGGCACTGAAGCTTTCTTT	CASRPTGKGTEAFF
TRBJ1-2	TRBD1	-	TRBV12-3/TRBV12-4	TGTGCCAGCAGTGCGCGGACACAGGGGGAAAGCTACACCTTC	CASSARTQGESYTF
TRBJ1-2	TRBD1	few	TRBV14	TGTGCCAGCAGCATCGAGAGGGGGCGCGGTGGCTACACCTTC	CASSIERGRGGYTF
TRBJ2-3	TRBD2	-	TRBV28	TGTGCCAGCAGTTTCGGCGGGAGGGGGTCAGATACGCAGTATTTT	CASSFGGRGSDTQYF
TRBJ2-1	TRBD2	-	TRBV20-1	TGCAGTGCACCGAAGGCGGGGGGCGGTGAGCAGTTCTTC	CSAPKAGGGEQFF
TRBJ1-5	-	-	TRBV21-1	TGTGCCAGCAGCAACCCTGAGCCCCAGCATTTT	CASSNPEPQHF
TRBJ1-6	-	-	TRBV3-1	TGTGCCAGCAGCCAAGATTTCGGGCTTGGGGATTCACCCCTCCACTTT	CASSQDFGLGDSPLHF
TRBJ2-7	-	few	TRBV6-2/TRBV6-3	TGTGCCAGCAGGCCCCAAACCTACGAGCAGTACTTC	CASRPQTYEQYF
TRBJ2-3	-	-	TRBV30	TGTGCCTGGAGTGACTCCGGGCAGTATTTT	CAWSDSGQYF
TRBJ1-2	TRBD1	-	TRBV5-4	TGTGCCAGCAGCGGGGCGACAGGGAACTATGGCTACACCTTC	CASSGATGNYGYTF
TRBJ2-3	-	few	TRBV12-3/TRBV12-4	TGTGCCAGCAGCGGATGGGATACGCAGTATTTT	CASSGWDTQYF
TRBJ2-5	TRBD1	few	TRBV7-9	TGTGCCAGCAGCTTAGGTTCCACCGGGACAGAAGAGACCCAGTACTTC	CASSLGSTGTEETQYF
TRBJ1-1	-	-	TRBV12-3/TRBV12-4	TGTGCCAGCAGGGTGGGGCTAGGGTACACTGAAGCTTTCTTT	CASRVGLGYTEAFF
TRBJ1-2	-	-	TRBV10-3	TGTGCCATCGGTCGGGACGCCAGCTATGGCTACACCTTC	CAIGRDASYGYTF
TRBJ2-2	-	few	TRBV30	TGTGCCTGGAGGGCCTCGAACACCGGGGAGCTGTTTTTT	CAWRASNTGELFF
TRBJ2-2	TRBD2	-	TRBV19	TGTGCCAGTAGTGGGCTAGCGGTATACACCGGGGAGCTGTTTTTT	CASSGLAVYTGELFF
TRBJ2-7	TRBD1	-	TRBV6-1	TGTGCCAGCAGTCCGACAGGGGGCTCTCGGGGGACGAAGTACTTC	CASSPTGGSRGTKYF
TRBJ1-1	-	-	TRBV3-1	TGTGCCAGCAGCCAAGATCTTAGTCAACGGGCTTTCTTT	CASSQDLSQRAFF
TRBJ2-3	TRBD2	-	TRBV20-1	TGCAGTGCTGCGCTAGCGGGAGAGACAGATACGCAGTATTTT	CSAALAGETDTQYF
TRBJ2-1	-	-	TRBV6-1	TGTGCCAGCAGTCCAGGGGCGGGACCACGTTACAATGAGCAGTTCTTC	CASSPGAGPRYNEQFF
TRBJ1-5	-	few	TRBV19	TGTGCCAGTAGTATAAGGATAGCTATCAGCAATCAGCCCCAGCATTTT	CASSIRIAISNQPQHF
TRBJ2-7	-	-	TRBV6-1	TGTGCCAGCTTTACCCCTAGCTCCTACGAGCAGTACTTC	CASFTPSSYEQYF
TRBJ1-2	-	-	TRBV29-1	TGCAGCGTTGGCGGACCGGGGTCCTATGGCTACACCTTC	CSVGGPGSYGYTF
TRBJ1-1	-	few	TRBV20-1	TGCAGTGCCCAACGACAGAACACTGAAGCTTTCTTT	CSAQRQNTEAFF
TRBJ1-5	-	-	TRBV4-1	TGCGCCAGCAGCCAAGAGGCAGATCAGCCCCAGCATTTT	CASSQEADQPQHF
TRBJ1-3	-	-	TRBV19	TGTGCCAGTAGTATGGGACGCGGAAACACCATATATTTT	CASSMGRGNTIYF
TRBJ1-2	-	-	TRBV7-2	TGTGCCAGCAGGCACCCTGGGCAGCTCTTCTATGGCTACACCTTC	CASRHPGQLFYGYTF
TRBJ1-2	-	few	TRBV7-8	TGTGCCAGCAGCCCCCAATGGATGGGGGAGGGCTACACCTTC	CASSPQWMGEGYTF
TRBJ2-5	-	-	TRBV6-1	TGTGCCAGCAGTGAAGCGCACGCTTCCGGGCCTAACCAAGAGACCCAGTACTTC	CASSEAHASGPNQETQYF
TRBJ1-6	-	-	TRBV7-9	TGTGCCAGCAGCCCACCTTCGGCGGGTAATTCACCCCTCCACTTT	CASSPPSAGNSPLHF
TRBJ2-1	-	-	TRBV18	TGTGCCAGCTCACCGGGACTTACGACCGATGAGCAGTTCTTC	CASSPGLTTDEQFF
TRBJ2-5	TRBD1	-	TRBV2	TGTGCCAGCAGAGACAGGGGAGAGACCCAGTACTTC	CASRDRGETQYF
TRBJ2-2	-	-	TRBV4-1	TGCGCCAGCAGCCAAGCAGGGACGAACACCGGGGAGCTGTTTTTT	CASSQAGTNTGELFF